The 6 T cell receptor beta chains below all came from one sample that was sequenced in a study of blood T cells in healthy people across ages. Primed by a sample-barcoded 5' primer and a J-beta primer mix, a second PCR proceeded for about 6 to 12 cycles. A single record per CDR3 protein comes from TCRdb applying MiXCR to the 5' RACE reads. The sample shows roughly 800,000 distinct CDR3 sequences, roughly 60% of them seen only once. Input material: blood. Receptor source: a man aged 25-45 years in good health.

Ten or more counts support this clonotype. The chain couples TRBV7-2 to TRBJ2-3; possibly TRBD1 or TRBD2 for D (5 bases each). The CDR3 consists of 13 residues. V was shortened by 6 bases and J by 2 bases, with 9 bases between the two germline ends. Germline V gene sequence: CDR1 SGHTA, CDR2 FQGNSA. The CDR3 nucleotides are TGTGCCAGCAGTTTGGGGGTCACAGATACGCAGTATTTT. This sequence encodes CASSLGVTDTQYF.

This clonotype was detected only a few times. V and J are TRBV4-2 and TRBJ1-2; no clear D gene. This CDR3 contains 14 residues. Trimming took off 4 bases at V and 8 bases at J, with 17 bases between the two ends. From germline, CDR1 is LGHNA and CDR2 YNFKEQ. In DNA form, the CDR3 reads TGTGCCAGCAGCCTCATTCCCCGATCTCGCGGCTACACCTTC. Translated: CASSLIPRSRGYTF.

The CDR3 DNA sequence: TGCAGTGCTACTTCCGGGACAGTCTTCCGGGAATTCTACGAGCAGTACTTC. This codes for CSATSGTVFREFYEQYF. The chain links TRBV20-1 to TRBJ2-7; TRBD1 agrees at 7 bases. V trimming: 4 bases; J trimming: 3 bases; junction bases outside the gene matches: 18. Germline V gene sequence: CDR1 DFQATT, CDR2 SNEGSKA (reference sequence). CDR3 length: 17 amino acids.

The rearrangement links TRBV6-1 to TRBJ2-5; D unresolved. The end of the DNA aligns better with TRBJ2-7, so the J call may be wrong. The CDR3 contains 12 residues. The germline CDR1 and CDR2 sequences are MNHNS and SASEGT. The CDR3 DNA is TGTGCCAGCAGTGCTAATACGTACGAGCAGTACTTC. Its translation: CASSANTYEQYF.

This clonotype was counted between two and nine times. The genes are TRBV7-2 and TRBJ2-3, with D perhaps TRBD2 (6 bases). V dropped 2 bases and J dropped 1 base, with 10 bases sitting between them. This CDR3 spans 15 amino acids. The germline gives CDR1 SGHTA, CDR2 FQGNSA. The CDR3 bases are TGTGCCAGCAGCTTATCGCGGGGCCGCACAGATACGCAGTATTTT. It codes for CASSLSRGRTDTQYF.

The chain combines TRBV7-2 with TRBJ2-2; D possibly corresponds to TRBD1 (5 bases). V was cut by 10 bases and J by 4 bases, with 13 bases left in between. The CDR3 is 13 residues long. CDR1 SGHTA and CDR2 FQGNSA come from the germline V gene. The CDR3 nucleotides read TGTGCCAAGTCGCAGGGTTCCACCGGGGAGCTGTTTTTT. Amino acid sequence: CAKSQGSTGELFF. Full variable domain (missing parts from reference TRBV7-2 and TRBJ2-2): GAGVSQSPSNKVTEKGKDVELRCDPISGHTALYWYRQSLGQGLEFLIYFQGNSAPDKSGLPSDRFSAERTGGSVSTLTIQRTQQEDSAVYLCAKSQGSTGELFFGEGSRLTVL.